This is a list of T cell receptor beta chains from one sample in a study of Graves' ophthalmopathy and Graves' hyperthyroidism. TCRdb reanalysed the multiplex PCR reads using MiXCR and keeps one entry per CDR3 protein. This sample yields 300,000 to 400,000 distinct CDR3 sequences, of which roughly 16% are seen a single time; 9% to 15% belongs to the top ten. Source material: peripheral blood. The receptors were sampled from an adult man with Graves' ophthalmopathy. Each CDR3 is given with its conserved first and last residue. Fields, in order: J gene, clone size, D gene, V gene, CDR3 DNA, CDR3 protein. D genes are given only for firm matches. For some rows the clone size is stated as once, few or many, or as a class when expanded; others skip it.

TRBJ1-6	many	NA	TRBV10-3	TGTGCCATCAGTGGAGGGGGTGGAAATTCACCCCTCCACTTT	CAISGGGGNSPLHF
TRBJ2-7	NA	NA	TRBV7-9	TGTGCCAGCAGTGATTTCGGCTCCATGAACGAGCAGTACTTC	CASSDFGSMNEQYF
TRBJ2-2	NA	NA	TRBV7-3	TGTGCCAGCAGCTTAAACCCGAGCAGGTTCCGGGAGCTGTTTTTT	CASSLNPSRFRELFF
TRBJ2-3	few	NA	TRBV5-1	TGCGCCAGCAGCGCCTCCGGGACCCAGGGGACAGATACGCAGTATTTT	CASSASGTQGTDTQYF
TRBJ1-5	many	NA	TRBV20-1	TGCAGTGCTAGAGATGCCGGCCTTGTAGGCAATCAGCCCCAGCATTTT	CSARDAGLVGNQPQHF
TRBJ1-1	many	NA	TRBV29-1	TGCAGCGGGAAACCTTTGAACACTGAAGCTTTCTTT	CSGKPLNTEAFF
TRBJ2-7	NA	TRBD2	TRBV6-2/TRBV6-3	TGTGCCAGCAGTCCAGTCCCGGGACTAGCGGGGGCCATTGATTACGAGCAGTACTTC	CASSPVPGLAGAIDYEQYF
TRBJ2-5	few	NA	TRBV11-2	TGTGCCAGCAGCTTAGTAGGAGGAGGGAAAGGGACCCAGTACTTC	CASSLVGGGKGTQYF
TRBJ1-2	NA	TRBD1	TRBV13	TGTGCCAGCAGCGCGCTCCGGTCCTCCGGGACAGGGAACCCACGCTATGGCTACACCTTC	CASSALRSSGTGNPRYGYTF
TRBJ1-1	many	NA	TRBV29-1	TGCAGCGTTGTGGGGAACACTGAAGCTTTCTTT	CSVVGNTEAFF
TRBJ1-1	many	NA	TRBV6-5	TGTGCCAGCAATAGGGGCAAGAACACTGAAGCTTTCTTT	CASNRGKNTEAFF
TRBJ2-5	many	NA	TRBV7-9	TGTGCCAGCAGCTCCAACAGGGAGGGGGAGACCCAGTACTTC	CASSSNREGETQYF
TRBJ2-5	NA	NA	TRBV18	TGTGCCAGCTCACCAATCAACCGGGACCAAGAGACCCAGTACTTC	CASSPINRDQETQYF
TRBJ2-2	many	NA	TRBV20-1	TGCAGTGCAGTACAGGTTGCCGGGGAGCTGTTTTTT	CSAVQVAGELFF
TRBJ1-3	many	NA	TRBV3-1	TGTGCCAGCAGCCGCTCTGGAAACACCATATATTTT	CASSRSGNTIYF
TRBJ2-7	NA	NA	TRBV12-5	TGTGCTAGTGGTTTGTCGGCTATTGGGGCCGAGCAGTACTTC	CASGLSAIGAEQYF
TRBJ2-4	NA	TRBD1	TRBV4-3	TGCGCCAGCAGCCGGAACAGGGGCAACATTCAGTACTTC	CASSRNRGNIQYF
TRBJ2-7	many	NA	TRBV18	TGTGCCAGCTCACCCGGGACGGAGTCCTACGAGCAGTACTTC	CASSPGTESYEQYF
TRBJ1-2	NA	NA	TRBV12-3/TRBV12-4	TGTGCCAGCAGTTACGGGGGGTCGGACTATGGCTACACCTTC	CASSYGGSDYGYTF
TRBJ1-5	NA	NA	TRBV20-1	TGCAGTGCTAGAGGGCAGCCCAATCAGCCCCAGCATTTT	CSARGQPNQPQHF
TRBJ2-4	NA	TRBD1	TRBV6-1	TGTGCCAGCAGGGGCAGGGGGCGCGAACCAGTAGCCAAAAACATTCAGTACTTC	CASRGRGREPVAKNIQYF
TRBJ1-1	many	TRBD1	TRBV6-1	TGTGCCAGCAGTCCAGGGGGGGCAGGAACTTTCTTT	CASSPGGAGTFF
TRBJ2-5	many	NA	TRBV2	TGTGCCAGCAGTGAATACCCCGCGTCCTTGCCCCTAGTCTTC	CASSEYPASLPLVF
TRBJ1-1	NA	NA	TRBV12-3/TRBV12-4	TGTGCCAGCAGTGGGACGGCAACCTCGAACACTGAAGCTTTCTTT	CASSGTATSNTEAFF
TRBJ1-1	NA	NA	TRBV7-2	TGTGCCAGCAGCTTCTGGAGCACTGAAGCTTTCTTT	CASSFWSTEAFF
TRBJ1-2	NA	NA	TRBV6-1	TGTGCCAGCAGCCCTACAGGGCGTTCCTATGGCTACACCTTC	CASSPTGRSYGYTF
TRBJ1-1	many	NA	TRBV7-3	TGTGCCAGCAGCTCCAGGAACACTGAAGCTTTCTTT	CASSSRNTEAFF
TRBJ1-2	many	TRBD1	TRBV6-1	TGTGCCAGCAGTGCGATTGGACAGGGAAGCGGCTACACCTTC	CASSAIGQGSGYTF
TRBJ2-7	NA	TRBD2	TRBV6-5	TGTGCCAGCAGTTGGGGTAGCGGGAGTCCCTACGAGCAGTACTTC	CASSWGSGSPYEQYF
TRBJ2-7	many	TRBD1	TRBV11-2	TGTGCCAGCAGCCTCGGACAGGGGGCTAACAGGCAGTACTTC	CASSLGQGANRQYF
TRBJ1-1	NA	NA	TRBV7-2	TGTGCCAGCAGCTTAGTGAAGGGTGGGTACACTGAAGCTTTCTTT	CASSLVKGGYTEAFF
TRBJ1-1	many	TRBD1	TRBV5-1	TGCGCCAGCAGCTTCCGGGACAGGAACACTGAAGCTTTCTTT	CASSFRDRNTEAFF
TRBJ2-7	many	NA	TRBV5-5	TGTGCCAGCAGGCGGGGACAAAACTACGAGCAGTACTTC	CASRRGQNYEQYF
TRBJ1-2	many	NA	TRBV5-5	TGTGCCAGCAGCTTGTATTCCATTGGTGGCTACACCTTC	CASSLYSIGGYTF
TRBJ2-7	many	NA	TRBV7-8	TGTGCCAGCAGCTTAGCCCCACCGAACGAGCAGTACTTC	CASSLAPPNEQYF
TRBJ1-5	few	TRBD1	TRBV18	TGTGCCAGCTCACCGCAGGGGGGCGGCAATCAGCCCCAGCATTTT	CASSPQGGGNQPQHF
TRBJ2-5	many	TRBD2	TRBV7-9	TGTGCCAGCAGTTCAGGGCGGGAGGCACAAGAGACCCAGTACTTC	CASSSGREAQETQYF
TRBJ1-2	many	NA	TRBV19	TGTGCCAGTAGTACTGGGGTCCGCTATGGCTACACCTTC	CASSTGVRYGYTF
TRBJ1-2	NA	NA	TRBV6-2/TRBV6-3	TGTGCCATCAGTGAGTCTGACTATGGCTACACCTTC	CAISESDYGYTF
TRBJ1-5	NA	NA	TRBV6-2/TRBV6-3	TGTGCCAGCAGGCCCCAGCATTTT	CASRPQHF